This T cell receptor beta chain was recorded in a study of identical twins. Each donor was a healthy Caucasian. MiXCR, run by TCRdb on the 5' RACE reads, gives a single entry per CDR3 protein. The sample lists more than 200,000 distinct CDR3 sequences; about a tenth were seen once. In germline, CDR1 is SGHRS, CDR2 YFSETQ. The CDR3 is 12 amino acids. V lost 4 bases, J lost 0 bases, and 4 bases lay in between. This clonotype has at least ten counts. Input material: memory (CD45RO+) T cells sorted from blood. The V call is TRBV5-1, the J call TRBJ2-5, with D unresolved. The receptor comes from a woman aged 18 to 35 in good health. CDR3 DNA: TGCGCCAGCAGCAAAAACCAAGAGACCCAGTACTTC. It specifies CASSKNQETQYF.